This is a list of T cell receptor beta chains from one sample in a study of T cells in Graves' hyperthyroidism and ophthalmopathy. In TCRdb, the multiplex PCR reads were re-called with MiXCR into one record per CDR3 protein. Among about 480,000 distinct CDR3 sequences listed, roughly 23% were seen once. The sample comprised blood. These receptors were collected from a woman in her 70s with Graves' ophthalmopathy. Both conserved end residues are part of each CDR3. Fields, in order: V gene, D gene, J gene, clone size, CDR3 protein, CDR3 DNA. The D gene is left open where the match is weak. The size of a clone is reported for some rows only, either as once, few or many, or as a class for expanded clones.

TRBV30	TRBD2	TRBJ2-7	few	CASTTGGGVTYEQYF	TGTGCCTCGACCACAGGTGGGGGGGTTACCTACGAGCAGTACTTC
TRBV5-1	TRBD2	TRBJ2-7	few	CASSQGLAGGPYEQYF	TGCGCCAGCAGCCAGGGACTAGCGGGAGGCCCCTACGAGCAGTACTTC
TRBV5-1	-	TRBJ2-1	few	CASSFSGGGEQFF	TGCGCCAGCAGCTTTAGTGGTGGGGGTGAGCAGTTCTTC
TRBV2	-	TRBJ1-2	many	CASIQGGYGYTF	TGTGCCAGCATCCAAGGGGGATATGGCTACACCTTC
TRBV5-4	-	TRBJ2-3	few	CASSSKSMGGDTQYF	TGTGCCAGCAGCTCTAAAAGTATGGGGGGTGATACGCAGTATTTT
TRBV6-1	-	TRBJ1-5	-	CASRTFSDQPQHF	TGTGCCAGCAGGACCTTCAGCGATCAGCCCCAGCATTTT
TRBV7-3	-	TRBJ1-2	many	CASSLRNAPGNYGYTF	TGTGCCAGCAGCTTACGCAATGCCCCAGGGAACTATGGCTACACCTTC
TRBV29-1	-	TRBJ1-1	many	CSVADDRNTEAFF	TGCAGCGTTGCCGACGACCGCAACACTGAAGCTTTCTTT
TRBV2	-	TRBJ1-4	few	CASRALDSVNEKLFF	TGTGCCAGCAGGGCACTCGACAGCGTTAATGAAAAACTGTTTTTT
TRBV20-1	TRBD2	TRBJ2-2	-	CSAQGLAGVVGTGELFF	TGCAGTGCTCAGGGACTAGCGGGAGTGGTCGGCACCGGGGAGCTGTTTTTT
TRBV7-9	-	TRBJ1-1	-	CASSLLSGHNTEAFF	TGTGCCAGCAGCTTATTATCCGGCCATAACACTGAAGCTTTCTTT
TRBV7-8	TRBD2	TRBJ2-1	few	CASSLALAVSSNEQFF	TGTGCCAGCAGCTTGGCGCTAGCGGTCTCCTCCAATGAGCAGTTCTTC
TRBV27	-	TRBJ2-2	once	CASRLGGPNTGELFF	TGTGCCAGCAGGTTGGGGGGTCCGAACACCGGGGAGCTGTTTTTT
TRBV4-1	TRBD1	TRBJ2-4	-	CASSQGQGRWNIQYF	TGCGCCAGCAGCCAAGGACAGGGGCGTTGGAACATTCAGTACTTC
TRBV19	-	TRBJ1-5	few	CASSRVRVQPQHF	TGTGCCAGTAGTAGGGTCAGGGTCCAGCCCCAGCATTTT
TRBV18	TRBD2	TRBJ2-7	-	CASSPGREGVYEQYF	TGTGCCAGCTCACCGGGTCGGGAGGGCGTATACGAGCAGTACTTC
TRBV6-1	-	TRBJ1-5	-	CASSDWQSGPQHF	TGTGCCAGCAGTGATTGGCAGTCCGGGCCCCAGCATTTT
TRBV3-1	-	TRBJ1-1	many	CASSQVTGQTEAFF	TGTGCCAGCAGCCAAGTCACAGGGCAAACTGAAGCTTTCTTT
TRBV6-1	-	TRBJ1-1	few	CASSDKDGIMNTEAFF	TGTGCCAGCAGTGATAAAGACGGAATCATGAACACTGAAGCTTTCTTT
TRBV6-2/TRBV6-3	-	TRBJ2-7	many	CASSSWGQTYEQYF	TGTGCCAGCAGTTCTTGGGGACAAACCTACGAGCAGTACTTC
TRBV20-1	TRBD2	TRBJ2-2	-	CSASRAGEGYTGELFF	TGCAGTGCTAGCCGGGCGGGAGAGGGTTACACCGGGGAGCTGTTTTTT
TRBV30	TRBD1	TRBJ1-1	few	CAWRTGGQGTEAFF	TGTGCCTGGAGGACAGGGGGGCAAGGTACTGAAGCTTTCTTT